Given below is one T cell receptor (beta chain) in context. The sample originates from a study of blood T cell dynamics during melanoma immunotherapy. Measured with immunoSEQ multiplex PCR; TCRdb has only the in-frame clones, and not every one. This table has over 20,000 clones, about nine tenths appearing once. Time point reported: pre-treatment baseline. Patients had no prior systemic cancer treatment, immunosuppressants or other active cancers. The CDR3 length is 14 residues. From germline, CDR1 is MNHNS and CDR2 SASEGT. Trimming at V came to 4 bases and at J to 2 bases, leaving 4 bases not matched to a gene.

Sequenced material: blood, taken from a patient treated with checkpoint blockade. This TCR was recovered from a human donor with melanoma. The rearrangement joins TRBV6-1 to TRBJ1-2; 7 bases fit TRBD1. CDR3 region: CASSAGTVNYGYTF. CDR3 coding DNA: TGTGCCAGCAGTGCCGGGACAGTCAACTATGGCTACACCTTC.